This TCR beta chain was found in a study of T cell responses to AZD1222 COVID-19 vaccine. Study observations and caveats: The study identified only five to seven AZD1222 recipients as seropositive at baseline. Donors, mostly white British, included more females; clonal diversity was possibly underestimated.

TCRdb keeps only in-frame clones here, not all; method: immunoSEQ multiplex PCR. The sample consists of about 78,000 clones, roughly nine tenths of them appearing once. Per germline, CDR1 SGDLS and CDR2 YYNGEE. The CDR3 consists of 15 residues. Trimming removed 3 bases at V and 1 base at J, with 12 bases between. This clone was found once. Its antigen is still unknown. The sequence derives from an adult who received the AZD1222 COVID-19 vaccine. This chain joins TRBV9 and TRBJ2-3, with no clear D. This specimen was peripheral blood, taken 28 days after the second AZD1222 dose. The CDR3 DNA reads as TGTGCCAGCAGCGCCCTCTCGGGCGGCACAGATACGCAGTATTTT. The encoded protein is CASSALSGGTDTQYF.